This T cell receptor (beta chain) was captured in a study of blood T cell repertoires in COVID-19. Study-wide context: The study drew acute and convalescent COVID-19 samples from the United States, Italy and Spain. T cells, B-cell-depleted T cells, or PBMCs supplied cDNA or gDNA.

Authors' methods: Reference gene primers were amplified, and this amplification served to estimate nucleated cell counts. The method was immunoSEQ multiplex PCR; TCRdb's version includes in-frame clones alone and lacks a portion of them. For V, J and clone size, that table is used; D and trimming come from the DNA. The data hold about 59,000 clones, with about nine tenths observed a single time. Sequences were obtained from peripheral blood. The TCR sequence derives from a man of 80 years or more with acute or convalescent COVID-19.

This CDR3 is CASKNRSDGNTIYF. In nucleotides, the CDR3 is TGTGCCAGCAAGAACCGGAGCGATGGAAACACCATATATTTT. The chain carries TRBV6-5 and TRBJ1-3; D is unclear. Germline CDR1 MNHEY, CDR2 SVGAGI. CDR3 size: 14 residues. Deletions cut 7 bases from V and 3 bases from J, with 13 bases between.